The clone carrying this T cell receptor beta chain was detected a few times. Its antigen is undetermined. Next came a second PCR, run for about 7 to 12 cycles, which used a sample-barcoded 5' primer along with a J-beta primer mix. MiXCR, applied by TCRdb to the 5' RACE reads, yields one record per CDR3 protein. The table records about 830,000 distinct CDR3 sequences, roughly 60% of them present only once. This entry is derived from a study of blood T cells in healthy people across ages. The overall study: Per two T cells, about one barcoded beta molecule was captured through template switching. Points from the study as a whole: Relative to aged donors, long-lived donors carried more naive CD4+ cells and displayed higher diversity.

Per sample, no less than 5.5 micrograms of total RNA were extracted. Sequenced input: blood. This TCR came from a man aged 30 to 45 in good health.

CDR3 sequence: CASSYARVPYGYTF. CDR3 DNA sequence: TGTGCCAGCAGTTATGCGCGCGTCCCCTATGGCTACACCTTC. This sequence joins TRBV3-1 and TRBJ1-2, with unresolved D. V lost 6 bases to trimming and J lost 4 bases, with 15 bases between them. Germline V CDR1 and CDR2: LGHDT, YNNKEL (reference sequence). This CDR3 comprises 14 residues.